This T cell receptor beta chain was captured in a study of post-analysis software for immune sequencing data. Study information: Clinical courses comprised relapsing-remitting, secondary progressive and progressive-relapsing multiple sclerosis. Study-level findings and limits: Four or five TRBV segments, including TRBV5-6, TRBV5-1 and TRBV20-1, were more frequent in patients than controls.

About this clonotype itself: Its antigen is not known.

Prepared TCR beta cDNA libraries contained unique molecular identifiers. TCRdb independently ran MiXCR on the PCR reads; one entry per CDR3 protein. The sample holds under 900,000 distinct CDR3 sequences; 53% are singletons and the top ten take approximately 4.5%. The CDR3 consists of 14 residues. CDR1 DFQATT and CDR2 SNEGSKA come from the germline V gene (reference sequence). The trim removed 6 bases at V and 4 bases at J, leaving 8 bases unmatched. The sequence was obtained from a girl between 5 and 17 years old with multiple sclerosis. The chain has TRBV20-1 and TRBJ2-3; TRBD2 matches 9 bases. Input material: blood. CDR3 nucleotides: TGCAGTGCCCGCCCGACTAGCGGTGCAGATACGCAGTATTTT. It codes for CSARPTSGADTQYF.